The clone carrying this TCR beta chain was observed a few times. With 0 bases clipped from V and 4 bases from J, the junction kept 1 base outside the gene matches. The CDR3 loop spans 14 amino acids. CDR1 is SGHKS, CDR2 YYEKEE, per germline (reference sequence). This sample stems from a study of cytomegalovirus exposure and HLA in healthy donors. PCR amplification relied on 60 Vbeta primers (plus 13 Jbeta primers). Assay: immunoSEQ multiplex PCR; the TCRdb copy retains only in-frame clones and omits some. The table has some 90,000 clones, roughly 70% seen once; the top ten hold roughly 3%. The source of this sequence is a man in his forties in good health and CMV-seronegative. Sequenced sample: PBMCs. The rearrangement uses TRBV5-5 and TRBJ2-1, with 7 positions matching TRBD2. The CDR3 DNA reads TGTGCCAGCAGCTTGGTGGGGGGGTACAATGAGCAGTTCTTC. Amino acid sequence: CASSLVGGYNEQFF.